One and the same sample provided the 17 T cell receptor beta chains below, sequenced in a study of T-cell reconstitution after alpha-beta-depleted transplantation in children (dated by TCRdb to between 2015 and 2016). The library was prepared using PCR. The reads were generated on an Illumina HiSeq 2500. TCR library preparation used molecular barcoding, with unique molecular identifiers applied to normalize quantification of the TCRbeta repertoire. In TCRdb, the public reads were trimmed at Q25 with fastp and aligned with MiXCR, with productive beta chains retained. Identical CDR3 protein sequences are pooled into one entry, listed with their most common genes and DNA. Counted in this sample were a few hundred thousand distinct CDR3 sequences; around 16% of them appeared once. The ten largest clones represent over 3% of the sample. Sequences were derived from PBMCs from the stem cell graft donor, sampled from the stem cell graft. These receptors were obtained from a human donor who donated a stem cell graft to a child with acute lymphoblastic leukemia.

The V gene is TRBV20-1, the J gene TRBJ2-7; D unresolved. CDR1 and CDR2 from the germline V gene are DFQATT and SNEGSKA (reference sequence). The CDR3 extends over 15 amino acids. The ends were cut back, 2 bases at V and 0 bases at J, with 14 bases in the middle. The CDR3 region is CSARPPRGLSYEQYF. DNA for the CDR3: TGCAGTGCTAGACCACCCCGAGGCCTCTCCTACGAGCAGTACTTC.

This clonotype was observed a handful of times. The rearrangement links TRBV5-4 to TRBJ2-1; the match to TRBD2 covers 12 bases. The germline CDR1 and CDR2 sequences are SGHNT and YYREEE (reference sequence). The length of the CDR3 is 15 residues. V was clipped by 3 bases and J by 8 bases; unmatched bases: 6. The CDR3 loop is CASSSTGLAGYEQFF. CDR3 DNA sequence: TGTGCCAGCAGCTCCACAGGACTAGCGGGATATGAGCAGTTCTTC.

This clonotype has ten or more counts. This chain's CDR3 is CASNLDPAYEQYF. CDR3 bases: TGCGCCAGCAACCTGGATCCCGCCTACGAGCAGTACTTC. This rearrangement joins TRBV5-1 to TRBJ2-7; D remains ambiguous. This CDR3 has 13 residues. V was pared by 6 bases and J by 2 bases, with 12 bases between. CDR1 SGHRS and CDR2 YFSETQ come from the germline V gene.

A few counts support this clonotype. The CDR3 loop reads CASSLYRPEPNYGYTF. In DNA, the CDR3 is TGTGCCAGCAGCTTATATAGGCCGGAGCCTAACTATGGCTACACCTTC. The V gene is TRBV7-8, the J gene TRBJ1-2; D remains unclear. The germline CDR1 and CDR2 sequences are SGHVS and FQNEAQ. There are 16 residues in the CDR3. V was cut by 2 bases and J by 0 bases, with 13 bases left in between.

Only a few counts were recorded for this clonotype. The chain employs TRBV14 and TRBJ2-7; no firm D call. This CDR3 comprises 15 residues. Germline V gene sequence: CDR1 SGHDN, CDR2 FVKESK. Trimming left V 2 bases short and J 5 bases short, with 16 bases between. CDR3 DNA: TGTGCCAGCAGCCAACCTACCCTACAAGCCCACGAGCAGTACTTC. Encoded protein: CASSQPTLQAHEQYF.

This clonotype was detected only a few times. The chain couples TRBV29-1 to TRBJ1-4; no clear D. This CDR3 is 11 amino acids long. Germline loops: CDR1 SQVTM, CDR2 ANQGSEA. V lost 6 bases, J lost 8 bases, and 10 bases lay in between. CDR3 sequence: CSVEGYEKLFF. As DNA, the CDR3 is TGCAGCGTCGAGGGATACGAAAAACTGTTTTTT.

This clonotype was counted a few times. This chain connects TRBV12-3 or TRBV12-4 to TRBJ1-3; D is possibly TRBD1 (6 bases). V lost 6 bases and J lost 2, with 8 bases in between. CDR3 length: 13 amino acids. This CDR3 is CASRWTAGNTIYF. In DNA form, the CDR3 reads TGTGCCAGCAGATGGACAGCTGGAAACACCATATATTTT.

The chain employs TRBV20-1 and TRBJ2-1; D may be TRBD2 (6 bases). Germline loops: CDR1 DFQATT, CDR2 SNEGSKA (reference sequence). The CDR3 is 13 amino acids. Trimming left V 0 bases short and J 14 bases short, with 17 bases between. DNA of the CDR3: TGCAGTGCTAGAGATTGGGAACGGGAGCAGGAGTTCTTC. Its protein is CSARDWEREQEFF.

A few counts support this clonotype. As DNA, the CDR3 is TGTGCCATCAGTGAGTCCGTCCAGAATGAAAAACTGTTTTTT. It specifies CAISESVQNEKLFF. The gene calls are TRBV10-3 and TRBJ1-4; D gene unclear. CDR1 is ENHRY and CDR2 is SYGVKD in the germline V gene. The CDR3 covers 14 residues. Trimming shortened V by 0 bases and J by 5 bases, and 7 bases separated the two germline ends.

The V call is TRBV5-1, the J call TRBJ2-5; D gene uncertain. The V end lost 4 bases, the J end lost 0 bases, and 16 bases lay between the germline ends. This CDR3 contains 16 residues. Germline V CDR1 and CDR2: SGHRS, YFSETQ. CDR3 sequence (DNA): TGCGCCAGCAGCCGCCTGGACGACCGTTACCAAGAGACCCAGTACTTC. Amino acid sequence: CASSRLDDRYQETQYF. Looking up the rest from reference TRBV5-1 and TRBJ2-5 gives the full variable domain: KAGVTQTPRYLIKTRGQQVTLSCSPISGHRSVSWYQQTPGQGLQFLFEYFSETQRNKGNFPGRFSGRQFSNSRSEMNVSTLELGDSALYLCASSRLDDRYQETQYFGPGTRLLVL.

The chain employs TRBV4-1 and TRBJ2-7; D is unclear. This CDR3 spans 13 amino acids. Germline V lookup: CDR1 MGHRA, CDR2 YSYEKL. Trimming left V 3 bases short and J 4 bases short, with 10 bases between. The CDR3 DNA is TGCGCCAGCAGCCAGGGTCTGCAATACGAGCAGTACTTC. Protein product: CASSQGLQYEQYF.

This clonotype has at least ten counts. This chain uses TRBV7-9 with TRBJ2-7; no definite D call. The germline V gene has CDR1 SEHNR and CDR2 FQNEAQ (reference sequence). The CDR3 length is 11 residues. V was cut by 5 bases and J by 5 bases, with 7 bases left in between. CDR3 DNA sequence: TGTGCCAGCAGCGACCATAACGAGCAGTACTTC. Translated, it gives CASSDHNEQYF.

CDR3 sequence (DNA): TGTGCCAGCAGCTTTTGGACAGCGTCGGGTCAGCCCCAGCATTTT. As protein: CASSFWTASGQPQHF. J is TRBJ1-5 and V is TRBV5-6; D is possibly TRBD1 (6 bases). Trimming removed 2 bases from V and 6 bases from J, with 15 bases in between. In germline, CDR1 is SGHDT, CDR2 YYEEEE. This CDR3 is 15 amino acids long.

This clonotype was detected a few times. This chain uses TRBV7-9 with TRBJ2-6; no firm D call. Germline CDR1 reads SEHNR; CDR2 reads FQNEAQ (reference sequence). CDR3 length: 15 amino acids. V gave up 2 bases and J gave up 0 bases, with 5 bases separating them. The CDR3 here is CASSLPGSGANVLTF. In nucleotides, the CDR3 is TGTGCCAGCAGCTTACCCGGCTCTGGGGCCAACGTCCTGACTTTC.

This clonotype was detected ten times or more. The V gene is TRBV27, the J gene TRBJ1-5, with D tentatively TRBD1 (5 bases). Germline lookup yields CDR1 MNHEY and CDR2 SMNVEV (reference sequence). This CDR3 spans 17 amino acids. V was pared by 3 bases and J by 4 bases, with 19 bases between. The CDR3 sequence: CASSFLRGTGLNQPQHF. CDR3 in DNA: TGTGCCAGCAGTTTCCTCCGGGGCACTGGCCTTAATCAGCCCCAGCATTTT.

The sample holds a few counts of this clonotype. The rearrangement links TRBV7-2 to TRBJ2-3; D not resolved. The CDR3 totals 13 residues. Germline V gene lookup returns CDR1 SGHTA and CDR2 FQGNSA. V lost 3 bases and J 4 bases, leaving 8 bases between the germline ends. Here the CDR3 DNA reads TGTGCCAGCAGCTTGGGTATCTCAGATACGCAGTATTTT. Protein sequence: CASSLGISDTQYF. Full variable domain (remainder filled in from reference TRBV7-2 and TRBJ2-3): GAGVSQSPSNKVTEKGKDVELRCDPISGHTALYWYRQSLGQGLEFLIYFQGNSAPDKSGLPSDRFSAERTGGSVSTLTIQRTQQEDSAVYLCASSLGISDTQYFGPGTRLTVL.

The genes are TRBV27 and TRBJ2-7; D possibly corresponds to TRBD1 (6 bases). Per germline, CDR1 MNHEY and CDR2 SMNVEV (reference sequence). V gave up 1 base and J gave up 2 bases, with 9 bases separating them. The CDR3 runs 14 residues. The CDR3 loop reads CASSLWAGAYEQYF. The CDR3 DNA follows: TGTGCCAGCAGTTTATGGGCAGGGGCCTACGAGCAGTACTTC.